The TCR beta chain described here comes from a study of T cell responses to AZD1222 COVID-19 vaccine. This clone was counted a few times. Second-dose schedules of about 4 or about 12 weeks were combined. Libraries were prepared by immunoSEQ multiplex PCR; TCRdb keeps only in-frame clonotypes and omits some of them. The sample carries about 160,000 clones, 92% recorded once. The material sequenced was peripheral blood, taken 28 days after the second AZD1222 dose. The source is an adult who received the AZD1222 COVID-19 vaccine.

CDR3 coding DNA: TGTGCCAGCAGTAGCTTTAAGCGGGGGTATTCCTACAATGAGCAGTTCTTC. It is translated as CASSSFKRGYSYNEQFF. V and J are TRBV27 and TRBJ2-1; 8 nucleotides agree with TRBD2. The CDR3 sequence is 17 residues long. V lost 5 bases, J lost 1 base, and 10 bases stayed unmatched. CDR1 MNHEY and CDR2 SMNVEV come from the germline V gene (reference sequence).